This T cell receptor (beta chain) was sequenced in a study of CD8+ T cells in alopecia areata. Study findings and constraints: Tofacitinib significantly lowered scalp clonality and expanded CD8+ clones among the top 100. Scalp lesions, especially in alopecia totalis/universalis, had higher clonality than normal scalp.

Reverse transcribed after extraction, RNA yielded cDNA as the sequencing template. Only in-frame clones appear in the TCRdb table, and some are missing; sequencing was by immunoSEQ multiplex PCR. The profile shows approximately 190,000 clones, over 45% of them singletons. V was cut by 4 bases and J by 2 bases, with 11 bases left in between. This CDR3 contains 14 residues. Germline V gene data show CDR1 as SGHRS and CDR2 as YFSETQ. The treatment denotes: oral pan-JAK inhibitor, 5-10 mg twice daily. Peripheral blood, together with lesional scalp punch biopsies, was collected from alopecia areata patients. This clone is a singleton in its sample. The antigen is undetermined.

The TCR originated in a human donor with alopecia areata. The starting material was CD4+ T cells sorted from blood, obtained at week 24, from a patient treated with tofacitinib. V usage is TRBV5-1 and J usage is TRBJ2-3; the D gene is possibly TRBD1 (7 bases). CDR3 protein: CASSAGQITDTQYF. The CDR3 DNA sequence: TGCGCCAGCAGCGCGGGACAGATCACAGATACGCAGTATTTT. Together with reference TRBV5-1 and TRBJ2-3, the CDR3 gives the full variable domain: KAGVTQTPRYLIKTRGQQVTLSCSPISGHRSVSWYQQTPGQGLQFLFEYFSETQRNKGNFPGRFSGRQFSNSRSEMNVSTLELGDSALYLCASSAGQITDTQYFGPGTRLTVL.